The 15 T cell receptor beta chains below come from one sample, sequenced in a study of memory CD4+ T cells and cytomegalovirus serostatus. Single viable CD3+CD4+CD8-CD45RO+ cells were sorted as the memory CD4+ T cells. Measured with immunoSEQ multiplex PCR; TCRdb has only the in-frame clones, and not every one. This table holds some 66,000 clones, approximately 80% found once. The sample consisted of memory CD4+ T cells from blood. Receptor source: an adult in good health and CMV-seropositive.

This chain joins TRBV7-9 and TRBJ2-7; D possibly corresponds to TRBD2 (6 bases). The V end was cut by 1 base, the J end by 6 bases, with 13 bases between. Germline lookup yields CDR1 SEHNR and CDR2 FQNEAQ (reference sequence). The CDR3 contains 14 residues. The CDR3 DNA is TGTGCCAGCAGCTTAGGCCTAGCGAGGCCCGAGCAGTACTTC. This gives the protein CASSLGLARPEQYF.

The chain employs TRBV5-4 and TRBJ2-7; TRBD2 is a possible D gene (7 bases). The germline V gene has CDR1 SGHNT and CDR2 YYREEE (reference sequence). Trimming cost V 9 bases and J 0 bases, with 16 bases left between them. The CDR3 consists of 14 residues. The CDR3 coding sequence is TGTGCCACAACCAAGGGGGGGGGCTCCTACGAGCAGTACTTC. This codes for CATTKGGGSYEQYF.

The rearrangement joins TRBV28 to TRBJ1-1; D ambiguous. The germline gives CDR1 MDHEN, CDR2 SYDVKM. V shed 3 bases and J shed 2 bases, with 1 base lying between them. The CDR3 runs to 11 residues. CDR3 residues: CASSFNTEAFF. DNA of the CDR3: TGTGCCAGCAGTTTTAACACTGAAGCTTTCTTT.

The rearrangement joins TRBV9 to TRBJ2-1, with 10 positions matching TRBD2. The CDR3 spans 16 residues. Per germline, CDR1 SGDLS and CDR2 YYNGEE. V trimming: 4 bases; J trimming: 0 bases; junction bases outside the gene matches: 4. CDR3 nucleotide sequence: TGTGCCAGCAGCCTATCTAGCGGGAGCTCCTACAATGAGCAGTTCTTC. Translating gives CASSLSSGSSYNEQFF.

This chain joins TRBV20-1 and TRBJ2-5, with D hard to call. The germline CDR1 and CDR2 sequences are DFQATT and SNEGSKA (reference sequence). V was trimmed by 3 bases and J by 5 bases, leaving 7 bases between them. The CDR3 extends over 11 amino acids. CDR3: CSARALETQYF. CDR3 sequence (DNA): TGCAGTGCTAGGGCCCTGGAGACCCAGTACTTC.

The J gene is TRBJ2-3, the V gene TRBV2, with D possibly matching TRBD2 (6 bases). CDR1 and CDR2 from the germline V gene are SNHLY and FYNNEI. The V end was cut by 9 bases, the J end by 1 base, with 14 bases between. This CDR3 is 14 amino acids long. The CDR3 here is CASVLGEGTDTQYF. CDR3 in DNA: TGTGCCAGTGTCTTAGGGGAGGGCACAGATACGCAGTATTTT.

The rearrangement uses TRBV7-3 and TRBJ2-7; D is ambiguous. CDR3 length: 16 amino acids. The V end was cut by 0 bases, the J end by 3 bases, with 15 bases between. Germline CDR1 SGHTA, CDR2 FQGTGA. CDR3 region: CASSLTPASSLYEQYF. In DNA, the CDR3 is TGTGCCAGCAGCTTAACCCCGGCGTCCTCGCTCTACGAGCAGTACTTC.

This chain joins TRBV7-2 and TRBJ2-2; 9 bases match TRBD2. The germline V gene encodes CDR1 SGHTA and CDR2 FQGNSA. CDR3 length: 17 residues. V trimming: 0 bases; J trimming: 2 bases; junction bases outside the gene matches: 4. This CDR3 is CASSLAMTSGNTGELFF. The CDR3 region has the DNA TGTGCCAGCAGCTTAGCGATGACTAGCGGAAACACCGGGGAGCTGTTTTTT.

This chain joins TRBV7-9 and TRBJ1-5, with no clear D. V lost 1 base to trimming and J lost 4 bases, with 17 bases between them. Germline CDR1 reads SEHNR; CDR2 reads FQNEAQ (reference sequence). The CDR3 has 17 residues. The CDR3 region is CASSLGRIGVPNQPQHF. As DNA, the CDR3 is TGTGCCAGCAGCTTAGGTCGTATCGGGGTCCCTAATCAGCCCCAGCATTTT.

CDR3 nucleotides: TGTGCCAGCAGCTCCCAGGGCTACACTGAAGCTTTCTTT. It codes for CASSSQGYTEAFF. This sequence joins TRBV5-6 and TRBJ1-1; D perhaps matches TRBD1 (5 bases). The CDR3 sequence is 13 residues long. V was pared by 3 bases and J by 3 bases, with 9 bases between. The V gene's germline CDR1 is SGHDT and CDR2 YYEEEE.

The chain recombines TRBV5-4 with TRBJ1-1; D perhaps matches TRBD1 (5 bases). Looked up from germline, CDR1 is SGHNT and CDR2 is YYREEE (reference sequence). This CDR3 contains 16 residues. V was shortened by 0 bases and J by 3 bases, with 15 bases between the two germline ends. The CDR3 region has the DNA TGTGCCAGCAGCTTGGCCAGGCGGGGAGGGGACACTGAAGCTTTCTTT. Protein sequence: CASSLARRGGDTEAFF. The variable domain in full, completed from reference TRBV5-4 and TRBJ1-1, reads ETGVTQSPTHLIKTRGQQVTLRCSSQSGHNTVSWYQQALGQGPQFIFQYYREEENGRGNFPPRFSGLQFPNYSSELNVNALELDDSALYLCASSLARRGGDTEAFFGQGTRLTVV.

The rearrangement uses TRBV7-2 and TRBJ2-5; no reliable D call. Germline CDR1 is SGHTA and CDR2 is FQGNSA. This CDR3 contains 13 residues. The V end was cut by 0 bases, the J end by 6 bases, with 8 bases between. The CDR3 region is CASSLAPRQTQYF. DNA of the CDR3: TGTGCCAGCAGCTTAGCCCCGCGCCAGACCCAGTACTTC.

This chain uses TRBV28 with TRBJ1-2; TRBD1 matches at 8 bases. This CDR3 has 16 amino acids. The ends lost 6 bases at V and 0 bases at J; junction bases unmatched: 9. Germline CDR1 reads MDHEN; CDR2 reads SYDVKM. CDR3 amino acids: CASSVAGTGTNYGYTF. The CDR3 region has the DNA TGTGCCAGCAGCGTGGCCGGGACAGGAACTAACTATGGCTACACCTTC.

The CDR3 region is CAIRTGAYNEQFF. CDR3 bases: TGTGCCATCAGGACAGGGGCCTACAATGAGCAGTTCTTC. The chain carries TRBV10-3 and TRBJ2-1; 8 positions match TRBD1. This CDR3 spans 13 amino acids. With 6 bases clipped from V and 2 bases from J, the junction kept 0 bases outside the gene matches. Germline-derived CDR1 and CDR2 are ENHRY and SYGVKD.

The chain is built from TRBV29-1 and TRBJ2-5, with unresolved D. This CDR3 is 12 amino acids long. Germline CDR1 and CDR2: SQVTM and ANQGSEA. Trimming cost V 8 bases and J 1 base, with 11 bases left between them. The CDR3 DNA follows: TGCAGCCTCCGCGGTTTCCAAGAGACCCAGTACTTC. It is translated as CSLRGFQETQYF.